This is a list of T cell receptor beta chains from one sample in a study of blood T cell repertoires in COVID-19. Libraries were prepared by immunoSEQ multiplex PCR; TCRdb keeps only in-frame clonotypes and omits some of them. The table records about 50,000 clones, about 80% of them present only once. Sequencing was carried out using peripheral blood. Every receptor here comes from a man aged 55-75 years with acute or convalescent COVID-19. CDR3s include the opening cysteine and the closing phenylalanine or tryptophan. Size values are once, few and many counts, or a class for expanded clones, and some rows have none.

clone size: .; J gene: TRBJ1-2; V gene: TRBV7-9; CDR3 protein: CASSSTGTYGYTF
clone size: .; J gene: TRBJ2-6; V gene: TRBV30; CDR3 protein: CAWSVGTAANVLTF
clone size: .; J gene: TRBJ2-5; V gene: TRBV30; CDR3 protein: CAWSHPGQGEETQYF
clone size: .; J gene: TRBJ2-3; V gene: TRBV5-1; CDR3 protein: CASSLEGQRTDTQYF
clone size: .; J gene: TRBJ1-2; V gene: TRBV19; CDR3 protein: CASSSTGTGISGYTF
clone size: few; J gene: TRBJ2-7; V gene: TRBV2; CDR3 protein: CASSISRQGTYEQYF
clone size: .; J gene: TRBJ2-5; V gene: TRBV11-1; CDR3 protein: CASSLDQGTETQYF
clone size: .; J gene: TRBJ2-2; V gene: TRBV6-5; CDR3 protein: CASSYSIRGRSGELFF
clone size: .; J gene: TRBJ2-5; V gene: TRBV15; CDR3 protein: CATSRDLRKGAETQYF
clone size: .; J gene: TRBJ1-2; V gene: TRBV5-1; CDR3 protein: CASSSQRDREKGLGYTF
clone size: .; J gene: TRBJ1-1; V gene: TRBV7-3; CDR3 protein: CASSLSPGGNTEAFF
clone size: .; J gene: TRBJ1-5; V gene: TRBV19; CDR3 protein: CASSNGRPGQLLNSNQPQHF
clone size: .; J gene: TRBJ1-1; V gene: TRBV7-2; CDR3 protein: CASSLDRVQNTEAFF
clone size: .; J gene: TRBJ2-3; V gene: TRBV10-2; CDR3 protein: CASSELALSSADTQYF
clone size: .; J gene: TRBJ2-7; V gene: TRBV4-1; CDR3 protein: CASSQTGDYEQYF
clone size: .; J gene: TRBJ1-1; V gene: TRBV7-8; CDR3 protein: CASSLVGRDTEAFF
clone size: .; J gene: TRBJ1-6; V gene: TRBV10-3; CDR3 protein: CATKIGTPYNSPLHF
clone size: once; J gene: TRBJ1-2; V gene: TRBV6-4; CDR3 protein: CARRDSNYGYTF
clone size: .; J gene: TRBJ2-5; V gene: TRBV12-3/TRBV12-4; CDR3 protein: CASSPTSRETQYF
clone size: .; J gene: TRBJ1-6; V gene: TRBV6-6; CDR3 protein: CASSPGQLAYNSPLHF
clone size: .; J gene: TRBJ2-7; V gene: TRBV6-5; CDR3 protein: CASRQHAPSSYEQYF
clone size: .; J gene: TRBJ1-2; V gene: TRBV30; CDR3 protein: CAWSRGGEAYGYTF
clone size: few; J gene: TRBJ2-2; V gene: TRBV10-2; CDR3 protein: CASTAARHGELFF
clone size: .; J gene: TRBJ1-5; V gene: TRBV7-9; CDR3 protein: CASSSRQGQGPQHF
clone size: .; J gene: TRBJ1-6; V gene: TRBV19; CDR3 protein: CASSDRTVSPLHF
clone size: few; J gene: TRBJ2-5; V gene: TRBV11-2; CDR3 protein: CASSLVKTGGQETQYF
clone size: .; J gene: TRBJ1-1; V gene: TRBV30; CDR3 protein: CAWRGGEGHYTEAFF
clone size: .; J gene: TRBJ1-2; V gene: TRBV2; CDR3 protein: CASSEGAYGYTF
clone size: .; J gene: TRBJ2-5; V gene: TRBV7-9; CDR3 protein: CASSLVGRETQYF
clone size: .; J gene: TRBJ1-1; V gene: TRBV7-6; CDR3 protein: CASSLSGGRNTEAFF
clone size: .; J gene: TRBJ1-4; V gene: TRBV7-9; CDR3 protein: CAIQRTQSEKLFF
clone size: .; J gene: TRBJ2-1; V gene: TRBV11-3; CDR3 protein: CASSSDRGSYNEQFF
clone size: .; J gene: TRBJ1-5; V gene: TRBV5-6; CDR3 protein: CASSFGVGRPQHF
clone size: once; J gene: TRBJ2-7; V gene: TRBV4-1; CDR3 protein: CASSRRDSLSYEQYF
clone size: .; J gene: TRBJ2-2; V gene: TRBV29-1; CDR3 protein: CSVGTNTGELFF
clone size: .; J gene: TRBJ2-7; V gene: TRBV7-8; CDR3 protein: CASSLGQLPYEQYF
clone size: .; J gene: TRBJ1-5; V gene: TRBV19; CDR3 protein: CASSIEGGLSNQPQHF
clone size: .; J gene: TRBJ1-1; V gene: TRBV25-1; CDR3 protein: CASSLIGGETEAFF
clone size: .; J gene: TRBJ1-2; V gene: TRBV3-1/TRBV3-2; CDR3 protein: CASSQAGNYGYTF
clone size: .; J gene: TRBJ2-3; V gene: TRBV11-2; CDR3 protein: CASSLQTGTSYSTDTQYF
clone size: .; J gene: TRBJ2-5; V gene: TRBV2; CDR3 protein: CASSSQETQYF
clone size: .; J gene: TRBJ1-1; V gene: TRBV2; CDR3 protein: CASSEARQMNTEAFF
clone size: .; J gene: TRBJ1-2; V gene: TRBV25-1; CDR3 protein: CASSEDWTGGRGYTF
clone size: .; J gene: TRBJ2-5; V gene: TRBV7-9; CDR3 protein: CASSLDRIQETQYF
clone size: .; J gene: TRBJ2-1; V gene: TRBV21-1; CDR3 protein: CASSIRDRPNNEQFF
clone size: .; J gene: TRBJ1-4; V gene: TRBV7-6; CDR3 protein: CASSLATGLNEKLFF
clone size: .; J gene: TRBJ2-7; V gene: TRBV19; CDR3 protein: CASSIAGGVYEQYF
clone size: .; J gene: TRBJ2-7; V gene: TRBV30; CDR3 protein: CAWSILSYEQYF
clone size: medium-sized; J gene: TRBJ1-5; V gene: TRBV5-1; CDR3 protein: CASSPSGQGGQPQHF
clone size: .; J gene: TRBJ1-1; V gene: TRBV7-2; CDR3 protein: CASSLIMNTEAFF
clone size: .; J gene: TRBJ2-5; V gene: TRBV19; CDR3 protein: CASSTNGLAGGGETQYF
clone size: .; J gene: TRBJ1-1; V gene: TRBV12-3/TRBV12-4; CDR3 protein: CASSRDNEAFF
clone size: .; J gene: TRBJ1-2; V gene: TRBV5-6; CDR3 protein: CASSVEGGYGYTF
clone size: .; J gene: TRBJ1-4; V gene: TRBV27; CDR3 protein: CASTFTGYGEKLFF